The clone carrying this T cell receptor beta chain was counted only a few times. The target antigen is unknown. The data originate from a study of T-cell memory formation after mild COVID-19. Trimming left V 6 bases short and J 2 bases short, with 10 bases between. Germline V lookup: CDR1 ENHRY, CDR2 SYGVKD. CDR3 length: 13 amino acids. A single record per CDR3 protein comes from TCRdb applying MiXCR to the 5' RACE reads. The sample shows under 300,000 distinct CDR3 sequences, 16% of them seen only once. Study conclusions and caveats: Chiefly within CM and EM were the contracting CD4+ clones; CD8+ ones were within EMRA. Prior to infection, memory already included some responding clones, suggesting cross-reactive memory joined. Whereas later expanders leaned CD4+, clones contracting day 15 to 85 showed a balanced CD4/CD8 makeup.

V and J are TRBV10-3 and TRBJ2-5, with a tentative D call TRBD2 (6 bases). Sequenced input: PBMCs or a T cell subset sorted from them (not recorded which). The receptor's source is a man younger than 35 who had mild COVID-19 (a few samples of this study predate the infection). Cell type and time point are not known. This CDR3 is CAIRPRGQETQYF. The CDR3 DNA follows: TGTGCCATCAGACCCCGGGGGCAAGAGACCCAGTACTTC.